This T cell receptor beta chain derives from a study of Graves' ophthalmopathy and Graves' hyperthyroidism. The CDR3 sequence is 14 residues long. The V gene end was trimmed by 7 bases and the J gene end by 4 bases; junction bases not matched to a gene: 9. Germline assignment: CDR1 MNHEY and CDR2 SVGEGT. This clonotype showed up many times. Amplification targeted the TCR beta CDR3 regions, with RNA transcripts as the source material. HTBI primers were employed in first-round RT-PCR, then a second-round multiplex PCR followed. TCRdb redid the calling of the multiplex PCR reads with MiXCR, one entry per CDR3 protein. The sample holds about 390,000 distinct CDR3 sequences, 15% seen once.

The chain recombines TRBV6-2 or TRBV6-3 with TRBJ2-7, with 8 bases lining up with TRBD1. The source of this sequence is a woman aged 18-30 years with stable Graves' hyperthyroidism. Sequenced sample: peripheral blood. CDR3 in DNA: TGTGCCAGCACCGAGGACAGGGTTCAGTACGAGCAGTACTTC. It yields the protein CASTEDRVQYEQYF.